This T cell receptor (beta chain) was sequenced in a study of shared clonotypes between healthy human individuals. Whole-study results and caveats: Sharing of clonotypes among donors was expected to vary with sequencing depth. Lower generation probabilities were found for non-shared clonotypes than for those shared by all four donors. With a few donors compared, around 5% of naive CD4 clonotypes were shared. Only blood samples were collected, and tissue repertoires likely differ.

Using immunoSEQ multiplex PCR, the repertoire was profiled, and TCRdb retains in-frame clones only, with some absent. This sample has 2 million to 2.5 million clones; about nine tenths occur once, and the top ten carry more than 0.35%. With regard to this clone: Its matching antigen is unknown.

The CDR3 is 18 amino acids. V was trimmed by 4 bases and J by 2 bases, leaving 18 bases between them. Germline CDR1 is SEHNR and CDR2 is FQNEAQ (reference sequence). The receptor's source is a young man in good health. Some clones in this sample may be carry-over from other donors' samples. The chain uses TRBV7-9 and TRBJ2-6, with D perhaps TRBD2 (6 bases). Sequencing input: naive CD4+ T cells from PBMCs. Regarding subset: CD45RA+ positively selected. CDR3 nucleotides: TGTGCCAGCAGCTCAAGCCGAGGAGGGGACCCTGGGGCCAACGTCCTGACTTTC. Protein: CASSSSRGGDPGANVLTF.